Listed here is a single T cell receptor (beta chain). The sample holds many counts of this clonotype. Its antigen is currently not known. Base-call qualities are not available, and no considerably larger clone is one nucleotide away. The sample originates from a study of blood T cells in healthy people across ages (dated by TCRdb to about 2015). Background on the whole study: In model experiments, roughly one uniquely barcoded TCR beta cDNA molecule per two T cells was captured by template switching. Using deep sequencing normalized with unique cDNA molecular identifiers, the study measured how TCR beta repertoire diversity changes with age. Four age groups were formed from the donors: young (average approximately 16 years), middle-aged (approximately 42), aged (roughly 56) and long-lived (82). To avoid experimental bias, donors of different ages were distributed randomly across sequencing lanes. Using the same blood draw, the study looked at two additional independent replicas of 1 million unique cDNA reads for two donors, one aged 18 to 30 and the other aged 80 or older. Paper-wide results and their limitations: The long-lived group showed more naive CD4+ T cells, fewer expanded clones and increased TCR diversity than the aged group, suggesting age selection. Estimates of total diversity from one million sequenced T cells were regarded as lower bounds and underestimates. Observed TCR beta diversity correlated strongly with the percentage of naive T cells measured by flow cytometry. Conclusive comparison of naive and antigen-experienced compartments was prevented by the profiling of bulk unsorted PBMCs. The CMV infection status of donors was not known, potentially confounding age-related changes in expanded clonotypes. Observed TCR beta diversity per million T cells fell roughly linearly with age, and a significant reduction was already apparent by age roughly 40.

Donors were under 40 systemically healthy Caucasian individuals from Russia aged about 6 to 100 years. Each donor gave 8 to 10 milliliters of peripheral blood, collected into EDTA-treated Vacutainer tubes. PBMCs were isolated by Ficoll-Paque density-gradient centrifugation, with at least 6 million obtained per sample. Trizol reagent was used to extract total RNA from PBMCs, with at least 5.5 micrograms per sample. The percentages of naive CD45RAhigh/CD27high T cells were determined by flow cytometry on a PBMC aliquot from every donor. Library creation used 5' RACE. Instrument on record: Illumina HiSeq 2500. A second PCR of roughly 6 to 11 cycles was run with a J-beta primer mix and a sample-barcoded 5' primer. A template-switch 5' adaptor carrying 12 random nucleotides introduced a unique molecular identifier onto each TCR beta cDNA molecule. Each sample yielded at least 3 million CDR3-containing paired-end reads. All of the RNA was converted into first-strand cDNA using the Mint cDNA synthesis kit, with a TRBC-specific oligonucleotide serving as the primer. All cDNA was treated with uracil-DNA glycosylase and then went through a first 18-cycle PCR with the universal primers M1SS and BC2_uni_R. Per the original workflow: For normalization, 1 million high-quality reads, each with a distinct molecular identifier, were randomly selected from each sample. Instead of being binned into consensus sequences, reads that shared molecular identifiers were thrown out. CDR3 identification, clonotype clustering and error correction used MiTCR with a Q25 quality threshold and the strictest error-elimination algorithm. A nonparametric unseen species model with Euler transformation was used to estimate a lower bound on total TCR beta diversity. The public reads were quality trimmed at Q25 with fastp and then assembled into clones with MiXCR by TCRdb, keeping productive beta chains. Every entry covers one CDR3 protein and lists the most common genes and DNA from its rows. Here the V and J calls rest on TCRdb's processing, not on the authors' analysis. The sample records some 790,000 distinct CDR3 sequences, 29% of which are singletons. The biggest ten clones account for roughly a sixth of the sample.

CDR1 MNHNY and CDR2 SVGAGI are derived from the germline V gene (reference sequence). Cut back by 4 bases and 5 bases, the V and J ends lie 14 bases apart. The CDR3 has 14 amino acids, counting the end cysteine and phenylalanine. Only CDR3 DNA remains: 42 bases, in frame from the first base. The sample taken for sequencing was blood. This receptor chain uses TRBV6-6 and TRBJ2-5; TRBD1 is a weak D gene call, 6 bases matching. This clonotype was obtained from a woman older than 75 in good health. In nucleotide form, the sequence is TGTGCCAGCAGTTTGGGGGCACCTGGGGAGACCCAGTACTTC. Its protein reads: CASSLGAPGETQYF.